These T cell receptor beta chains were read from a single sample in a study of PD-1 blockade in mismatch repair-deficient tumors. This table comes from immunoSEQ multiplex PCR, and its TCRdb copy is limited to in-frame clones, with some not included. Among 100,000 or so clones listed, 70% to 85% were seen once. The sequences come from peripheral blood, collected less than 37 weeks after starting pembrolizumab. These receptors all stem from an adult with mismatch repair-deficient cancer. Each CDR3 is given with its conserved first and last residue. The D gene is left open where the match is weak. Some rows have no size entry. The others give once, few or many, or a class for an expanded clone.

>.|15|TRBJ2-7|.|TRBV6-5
CASSYSGLAIDEQYF
TGTGCCAGCAGTTACTCTGGTCTAGCGATCGACGAGCAGTACTTC
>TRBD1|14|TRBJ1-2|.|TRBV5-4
CASSSGQGVYGYTF
TGTGCCAGCAGCTCCGGACAGGGGGTCTATGGCTACACCTTC
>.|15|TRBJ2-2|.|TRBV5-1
CASSLNRVSTGELFF
TGCGCCAGCAGCTTGAATAGGGTTAGCACCGGGGAGCTGTTTTTT
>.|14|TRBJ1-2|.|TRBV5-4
CASSSGGANYGYTF
TGTGCCAGCAGCTCCGGGGGAGCTAACTATGGCTACACCTTC
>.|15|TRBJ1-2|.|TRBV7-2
CASSSHDSSIYGYTF
TGTGCCAGCAGCTCTCATGACAGTAGCATCTATGGCTACACCTTC
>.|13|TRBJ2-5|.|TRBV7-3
CASSLTREETQYF
TGTGCCAGCAGCTTAACGCGTGAGGAGACCCAGTACTTC
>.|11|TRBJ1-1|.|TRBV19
CASRGAPEAFF
TGTGCCAGTAGGGGGGCCCCTGAAGCTTTCTTT
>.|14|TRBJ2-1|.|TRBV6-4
CASSDSTSANEQFF
TGTGCCAGCAGTGACTCGACCTCGGCAAATGAGCAGTTCTTC
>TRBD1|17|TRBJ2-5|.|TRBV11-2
CASSHHPGQGFWETQYF
TGTGCCAGCAGCCATCATCCGGGACAGGGATTTTGGGAGACCCAGTACTTC
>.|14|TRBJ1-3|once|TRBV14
CASSPHRAGNTIYF
TGTGCCAGCAGCCCCCACAGGGCTGGAAACACCATATATTTT
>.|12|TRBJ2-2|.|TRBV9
CASSPWDGELFF
TGTGCCAGCAGCCCTTGGGACGGGGAGCTGTTTTTT
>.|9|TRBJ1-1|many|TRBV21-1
CASSRGAFF
TGTGCCAGCAGCAGAGGAGCTTTCTTT
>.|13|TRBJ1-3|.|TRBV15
CATSRDLGNTIYF
TGTGCCACCAGCAGAGATCTGGGGAACACCATATATTTT
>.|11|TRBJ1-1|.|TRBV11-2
CASSLGPLAFF
TGTGCCAGCAGCTTGGGGCCACTGGCTTTCTTT
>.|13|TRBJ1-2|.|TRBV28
CASSLGTSYGYTF
TGTGCCAGCAGTTTAGGCACTTCCTATGGCTACACCTTC
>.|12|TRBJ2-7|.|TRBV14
CASSQDSGQKNF
TGTGCCAGCAGCCAAGATTCAGGGCAGAAAAACTTC
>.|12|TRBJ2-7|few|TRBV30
CAWRDSPYEQYF
TGTGCCTGGAGGGACAGTCCCTACGAGCAGTACTTC
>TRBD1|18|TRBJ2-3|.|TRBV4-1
CASSQELGQGYPADTQYF
TGCGCCAGCAGCCAAGAACTTGGACAGGGGTACCCCGCAGATACGCAGTATTTT
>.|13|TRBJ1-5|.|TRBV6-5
CASSYSSNQPQHF
TGTGCCAGCAGTTACTCGAGCAATCAGCCCCAGCATTTT
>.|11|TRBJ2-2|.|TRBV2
CASRHTGELFF
TGTGCCAGCAGGCACACCGGGGAGCTGTTTTTT
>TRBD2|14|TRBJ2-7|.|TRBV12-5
CASGLEAGPYEQYF
TGTGCTAGTGGTTTGGAAGCGGGGCCCTACGAGCAGTACTTC
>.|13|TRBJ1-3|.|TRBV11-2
CASSSDIGSTIYF
TGTGCCAGCAGCTCGGACATCGGGAGCACCATATATTTT
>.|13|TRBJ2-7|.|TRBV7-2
CASSFPPSYEQYF
TGTGCCAGCAGCTTTCCACCCTCCTACGAGCAGTACTTC
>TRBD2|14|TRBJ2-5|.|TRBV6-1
CASRSPSGSGTQYF
TGTGCCAGCAGGAGCCCTAGCGGGAGCGGGACCCAGTACTTC
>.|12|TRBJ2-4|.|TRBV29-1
CSADLAENIQYF
TGCAGCGCCGACCTGGCAGAAAACATTCAGTACTTC
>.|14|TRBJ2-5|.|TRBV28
CASGAGGPQETQYF
TGTGCCAGCGGGGCCGGCGGCCCCCAAGAGACCCAGTACTTC
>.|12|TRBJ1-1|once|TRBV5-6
CASSLGLTEAFF
TGTGCCAGCAGCTTGGGGCTCACTGAAGCTTTCTTT
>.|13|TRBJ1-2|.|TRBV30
CAWSRRGDYGYTF
TGTGCCTGGTCCCGAAGAGGGGACTATGGCTACACCTTC
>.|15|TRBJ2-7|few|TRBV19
CASSIPRGGGYEQYF
TGTGCCAGTAGTATTCCCCGGGGAGGAGGATACGAGCAGTACTTC
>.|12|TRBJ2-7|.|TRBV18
CASSTGLSEQYF
TGTGCCAGCTCAACTGGACTATCCGAGCAGTACTTC
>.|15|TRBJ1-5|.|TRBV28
CASSLSGGADQPQHF
TGTGCCAGCAGTTTATCTGGAGGGGCCGATCAGCCCCAGCATTTT
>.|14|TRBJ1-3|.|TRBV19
CASSIRNSGNTIYF
TGTGCCAGTAGTATCCGGAACTCTGGAAACACCATATATTTT
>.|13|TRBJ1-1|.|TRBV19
CASSQLQNTEAFF
TGTGCCAGTAGTCAGCTCCAGAACACTGAAGCTTTCTTT
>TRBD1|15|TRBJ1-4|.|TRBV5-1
CASSLVGGGGEKLFF
TGCGCCAGCAGCTTGGTAGGAGGGGGCGGTGAAAAACTGTTTTTT
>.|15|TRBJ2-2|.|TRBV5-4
CASSLARVFTGELFF
TGTGCCAGCAGCTTGGCCAGAGTTTTCACCGGGGAGCTGTTTTTT
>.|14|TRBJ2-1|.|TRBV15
CATSGSDRRWVQFF
TGTGCCACCAGCGGCTCTGACCGGAGGTGGGTGCAGTTCTTC
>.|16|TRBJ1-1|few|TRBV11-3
CASSRQGSDRNTEAFF
TGTGCCAGCAGCCGCCAGGGATCCGATCGGAACACTGAAGCTTTCTTT
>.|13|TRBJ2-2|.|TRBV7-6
CASSLSGPGELFF
TGTGCCAGCAGCTTATCGGGGCCCGGGGAGCTGTTTTTT
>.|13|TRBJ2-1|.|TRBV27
CASRGLPSHEQFF
TGTGCCAGCAGGGGGCTACCTTCACATGAGCAGTTCTTC
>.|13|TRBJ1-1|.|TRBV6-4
CASSSEGGTEAFF
TGTGCCAGCAGCTCGGAGGGCGGCACTGAAGCTTTCTTT